The next 19 T cell receptor beta chains were all read from a single sample in a study of shared clonotypes between healthy human individuals. Clones were sequenced by immunoSEQ multiplex PCR, and TCRdb holds only the in-frame ones, with some missing. Of 2.3 million or so clones listed, roughly 93% are singletons. The sample taken for sequencing was naive CD4+ T cells from PBMCs. Described subset: CD45RA+ positively selected. The receptors originated from a man between 18 and 35 years old in good health. Some clones in this sample may be carry-over from other donors' samples.

This clone was observed once. The rearrangement joins TRBV11-3 to TRBJ2-1, with TRBD2 matching 9 bases. Trimming took 5 bases from V and 9 from J; bases not matched to a gene: 11. Germline V gene data show CDR1 as SGHNT and CDR2 as YENEEA. CDR3 length equals 15 residues. The CDR3 loop reads CASSPRIAGVREQFF. CDR3 nucleotides: TGTGCCAGCAGCCCCCGGATAGCGGGAGTGCGTGAGCAGTTCTTC.

Worth noting for this clone: A read error may produce the germline difference seen at one junction end. J is TRBJ2-7 and V is TRBV5-1, with unresolved D. Germline CDR1 and CDR2: SGHRS and YFSETQ. CDR3 length: 13 residues. The chain's CDR3 is CASSPDPSNEQYF. CDR3 bases: TGCGCCAGCAGCCCCGACCCCTCCAACGAGCAGTACTTC.

In the case of this clone: The sample holds other DNA sequences that translate to the same CDR3. V gene TRBV11-2 combines with J gene TRBJ2-7; D unresolved. Trimming took off 3 bases at V and 1 base at J, with 4 bases between the two ends. Germline-derived CDR1 and CDR2 are SGHAT and FQNNGV. The CDR3 is made up of 12 amino acids. Written as DNA, the CDR3 is TGTGCCAGCAGCTTGGGGTCCTACGAGCAGTACTTC. Its protein product is CASSLGSYEQYF. The full variable domain, with the rest looked up from reference TRBV11-2 and TRBJ2-7, is EAGVAQSPRYKIIEKRQSVAFWCNPISGHATLYWYQQILGQGPKLLIQFQNNGVVDDSQLPKDRFSAERLKGVDSTLKIQPAKLEDSAVYLCASSLGSYEQYFGPGTRLTVT.

The gene calls are TRBV18 and TRBJ1-2; no clear D. Germline CDR1 is KGHSH and CDR2 is LQKENI. The CDR3 consists of 13 residues. Trimming took 3 bases from V and 4 from J, leaving 9 bases between them. CDR3 DNA: TGTGCCAGCTCACCTGAGGGATTCTATGGCTACACCTTC. Translated: CASSPEGFYGYTF.

A note on this clone: Distinct nucleotide sequences in the sample also encode this CDR3. V and J are TRBV5-4 and TRBJ1-4; 7 bases agree with TRBD1. Germline CDR1 reads SGHNT; CDR2 reads YYREEE (reference sequence). The CDR3 sequence is 15 residues long. V lost 3 bases to trimming and J lost 7 bases; unmatched junction nucleotides: 9. CDR3 protein: CASSSRQGSGEKLFF. CDR3 nucleotide sequence: TGTGCCAGCAGCTCGAGACAGGGCTCGGGTGAAAAACTGTTTTTT.

The chain couples TRBV7-2 to TRBJ2-7; no reliable D call. CDR1 is SGHTA, CDR2 FQGNSA, per germline. Trimming left V 5 bases short and J 1 base short, with 9 bases between. The CDR3 has 13 residues. The DNA for the CDR3 is TGTGCCAGCAGCGCAACAGCGTCCTACGAGCAGTACTTC. Protein sequence: CASSATASYEQYF.

Comments on this clone: Other DNA sequences in the sample encode the same CDR3. The genes are TRBV11-3 and TRBJ2-1, with a possible D match to TRBD2 (5 bases). The germline V gene has CDR1 SGHNT and CDR2 YENEEA. CDR3 size: 14 residues. Trimming removed 5 bases from V and 2 bases from J, with 10 bases in between. The chain's CDR3 is CASSQSGAYNEQFF. The CDR3, as DNA: TGTGCCAGCAGCCAGAGCGGAGCCTACAATGAGCAGTTCTTC.

The rearrangement uses TRBV2 and TRBJ1-2; D gene ambiguous. This CDR3 has 11 residues. Looked up from germline, CDR1 is SNHLY and CDR2 is FYNNEI. Trimming removed 8 bases at V and 4 bases at J, with 8 bases between. CDR3 nucleotides: TGTGCCAGCGGATCAGGCTATGGCTACACCTTC. Amino acids: CASGSGYGYTF.

This rearrangement joins TRBV5-6 to TRBJ2-5, with 10 bases aligning to TRBD1. V shed 4 bases, J shed 5 bases, and the junction held 2 bases outside the gene matches. The CDR3 length is 13 residues. Germline V lookup: CDR1 SGHDT, CDR2 YYEEEE. The CDR3, as DNA: TGTGCCAGCAGCCGGGACAGGGGTGAGACCCAGTACTTC. Its translation: CASSRDRGETQYF.

The chain couples TRBV9 to TRBJ2-1, with 9 bases matching TRBD1. J gave up 6 bases and V 1 base, and 14 bases lay outside the gene matches. There are 18 residues in the CDR3. CDR1 and CDR2 (germline): SGDLS, YYNGEE. The CDR3 DNA sequence: TGTGCCAGCAGCGTAAGTCCGGTCGCACAGGGGGCTGGCAATGAGCAGTTCTTC. Its translation: CASSVSPVAQGAGNEQFF.

The sample holds one count of this clone. The CDR3 reads CARPEKRGTGGNQPQHF. As DNA, the CDR3 is TGTGCTAGGCCTGAAAAGAGGGGGACAGGCGGCAATCAGCCCCAGCATTTT. The gene calls are TRBV12-5 and TRBJ1-5; 8 bases are shared with TRBD1. The J segment lost 2 bases and the V segment lost 9 bases, leaving 15 bases of the junction unmatched. CDR1 is LGHNT and CDR2 is FRNRAP in the germline V gene. The CDR3 consists of 17 residues.

The chain uses TRBV5-1 and TRBJ1-1; no reliable D call. Germline V gene lookup returns CDR1 SGHRS and CDR2 YFSETQ. V gave up 3 bases and J gave up 1 base, with 19 bases separating them. This CDR3 region has 17 residues. CDR3 region: CASSSTIRTGSNTEAFF. The CDR3 DNA reads TGCGCCAGCAGCTCAACAATCCGGACGGGGTCGAACACTGAAGCTTTCTTT.

V is TRBV7-3 and J is TRBJ2-2, with 10 positions matching TRBD2. V lost 1 base, J lost 6 bases, and 5 bases stayed unmatched. The CDR3 length is 16 residues. Germline V gene data show CDR1 as SGHTA and CDR2 as FQGTGA. The DNA for the CDR3 is TGTGCCAGCAGCTTAAGGCTAGCGGGAGAAGCCGGGGAGCTGTTTTTT. It is translated as CASSLRLAGEAGELFF. Together with reference TRBV7-3 and TRBJ2-2, the CDR3 gives the full variable domain: GAGVSQTPSNKVTEKGKYVELRCDPISGHTALYWYRQSLGQGPEFLIYFQGTGAADDSGLPNDRFFAVRPEGSVSTLKIQRTERGDSAVYLCASSLRLAGEAGELFFGEGSRLTVL.

DNA for the CDR3: TGTGCCAGCAGCTTAAAATTGAGGGGGGTGACAGATACGCAGTATTTT. Translated, it gives CASSLKLRGVTDTQYF. The gene calls are TRBV7-2 and TRBJ2-3; D possibly matches TRBD1 or TRBD2 (6 bases each). The CDR3 has 16 residues. Germline-derived CDR1 and CDR2 are SGHTA and FQGNSA. V was trimmed by 2 bases and J by 3 bases, leaving 15 bases between them.

The chain recombines TRBV7-7 with TRBJ2-1, with 8 bases fitting TRBD2. Per germline, CDR1 SSHAT and CDR2 FNYEAQ (reference sequence). J lost 7 bases, V lost 5 bases, and 13 bases had no gene match. The CDR3 consists of 16 residues. The CDR3 region is CASSPHPGTSVNEQFF. The CDR3 coding sequence is TGTGCCAGCAGCCCCCACCCCGGGACTAGTGTGAATGAGCAGTTCTTC.

The CDR3 protein is CASSERTGGVGELFF. The CDR3 DNA sequence: TGTGCCAGCAGTGAACGGACAGGGGGCGTCGGGGAGCTGTTTTTT. This chain uses TRBV6-1 with TRBJ2-2; 11 bases agree with TRBD1. The CDR3 is 15 residues long. The germline CDR1 and CDR2 sequences are MNHNS and SASEGT. Germline trimming cut 2 bases from V and 7 bases from J; bases unmatched to any gene: 3.

This chain links TRBV4-1 with TRBJ2-1; D remains unclear. This CDR3 is built from 17 residues. CDR1 and CDR2 from the germline V gene are MGHRA and YSYEKL. The V and J ends lost 6 bases and 4 bases respectively, with 22 bases between them. The CDR3 reads CASREYRGTERYNEQFF. The CDR3, as DNA: TGCGCCAGCAGAGAATATCGTGGCACCGAGAGATACAATGAGCAGTTCTTC.

This chain connects TRBV4-1 to TRBJ2-3; maybe TRBD1 (5 bases). The CDR3 is 15 amino acids. Germline V CDR1 and CDR2: MGHRA, YSYEKL. Trimming cost V 4 bases and J 3 bases, with 14 bases left between them. DNA of the CDR3: TGCGCCAGCAGCCGCCAGGGTGGAACGACAGATACGCAGTATTTT. It codes for CASSRQGGTTDTQYF.

This clone appeared a single time. V is TRBV18 and J is TRBJ1-3; the D gene is possibly TRBD1 (5 bases). The CDR3 has 16 residues. The germline CDR1 and CDR2 sequences are KGHSH and LQKENI. The V gene lost 1 base and the J gene lost 3 bases, with 13 bases spanning the gap. The CDR3 DNA reads as TGTGCCAGCTCACCACTTCTGGGGACGCTTGGAAACACCATATATTTT. Its translation: CASSPLLGTLGNTIYF.